Listed here is a single TCR beta chain. Its antigen remains undetermined. No base quality values were provided; no much bigger clone lies one nucleotide off. Libraries were built with the immunoSEQ multiplex PCR assay. For TCR sequencing, RNA was extracted from every sample and reverse transcribed into cDNA to serve as template. SuperScript III was used to make first-strand cDNA, primed with a 2:1 mix of oligo-dT and random hexamers. A synthetic immune receptor repertoire was used to measure amplification bias, and any remaining bias was corrected computationally. The authors' analysis ran thus. After raw reads were preprocessed to remove errors, the CDR3 was defined following IMGT conventions as running from the conserved cysteine to phenylalanine. Clonality was calculated as 1 minus Shannon entropy normalized by log2 of the number of productive unique TCRs. Whether scalp clones were CD4 or CD8 was inferred by matching scalp TCRbeta sequences against CD4 and CD8 repertoires sorted from blood. TCRdb limited this immuneACCESS table to in-frame rearrangements with V and J called. A share of clones is missing; checked studies link under half to unresolved V genes, and the rest is unexplained. V and J calls and clone size are those listed in that table; D and trimming were worked out from the DNA. Present in this sample are roughly 180,000 clones, 53% of which were seen just once. Approximately 10% of the sample rests with the top ten.

This specimen's time point label, interpreted: about 5 months on oral tofacitinib. Reading the label with the study, this specimen's treatment or condition is: oral pan-JAK inhibitor, 5-10 mg twice daily. Lesional scalp punch biopsies and peripheral blood were obtained from alopecia areata patients. PBMCs were isolated by density centrifugation and stained for CD3, CD4 and CD8, after which CD4+ and CD8+ T cells were sorted on a FACSAria. The data were taken from a study of CD8+ T cells in alopecia areata (dated by TCRdb to between 2017 and 2018). Background for the entire study: Treated patients were enrolled in an open-label pilot trial of oral tofacitinib at 5 to 10 mg twice daily for moderate-to-severe alopecia areata. Tofacitinib was given for 6 to 18 months, followed by 6 months of follow-up off drug to assess delayed response and recurrence. Disease severity in treated patients was measured with the SALT score, which quantifies the percentage of affected scalp surface area. The study used high-throughput TCRbeta sequencing to examine T cell clonal expansion in alopecia areata, in both the C3H/HeJ mouse model and human patients. Scalp tissue and sorted CD4+ and CD8+ peripheral blood T cells from patchy and totalis/universalis alopecia areata patients and from healthy controls were covered by human TCRbeta sequencing. Tofacitinib-treated patients had biopsies at baseline and at 4 and 24 weeks of treatment, with a later scalp biopsy in several patients. Clonality in the scalp was compared among normal scalp (n=4), patchy alopecia areata scalp (n=8), and alopecia totalis/universalis scalp (n=8). RNA was obtained with the PAXgene miRNA kit for fixed scalp, the miRNeasy kit for PBMCs, and the RNeasy kit for mouse skin. TCRbeta CDR3 regions were amplified by immunoSEQ multiplex PCR using 35 Vbeta forward and 13 Jbeta reverse primers.

Trimming removed 5 bases from V and 7 bases from J; the gene matches leave 5 bases unexplained. The CDR3 runs 13 residues from the cysteine to the phenylalanine. The sequence is cut down to CDR3 DNA, 39 bases in frame from base 1. Via the germline V gene, CDR1 is MNHEY and CDR2 SVGAGI. Results the study describes overall, beyond this receptor: Because the treated cohort was small and had only one nonresponder, larger studies are needed to examine links between baseline CD8+ expansion and response. Lesional scalp, especially in alopecia totalis/universalis, showed higher clonality and more expanded CD8+ clones than normal scalp, suggesting antigenic drive. Unlike mouse skin, which is dominated by gammadelta T cells, normal human skin has resident alphabeta T cells that are also sequenced, and this complicates analysis of the scalp TCR repertoire. During tofacitinib treatment, many expanded lesional clones remained in scalp and blood, and this persistence may partly explain relapse after treatment is stopped. Compared with mice, TCR sequences shared between patients were less clear, possibly partly because of HLA diversity across the patient population. With tofacitinib, both scalp clonality and the number of expanded CD8+ clones among the top 100 scalp clones went down significantly.

The receptor comes from a human donor with alopecia areata. The V gene is TRBV6-5 and the J gene is TRBJ1-5; 7 nucleotides in the junction match TRBD1. The source material was CD8+ T cells sorted from blood, sampled at week 24, from a patient treated with tofacitinib. The CDR3 protein sequence reads: CASSDAGGQPQHF. The nucleotide sequence reads TGTGCCAGCAGTGACGCAGGGGGGCAGCCCCAGCATTTT.